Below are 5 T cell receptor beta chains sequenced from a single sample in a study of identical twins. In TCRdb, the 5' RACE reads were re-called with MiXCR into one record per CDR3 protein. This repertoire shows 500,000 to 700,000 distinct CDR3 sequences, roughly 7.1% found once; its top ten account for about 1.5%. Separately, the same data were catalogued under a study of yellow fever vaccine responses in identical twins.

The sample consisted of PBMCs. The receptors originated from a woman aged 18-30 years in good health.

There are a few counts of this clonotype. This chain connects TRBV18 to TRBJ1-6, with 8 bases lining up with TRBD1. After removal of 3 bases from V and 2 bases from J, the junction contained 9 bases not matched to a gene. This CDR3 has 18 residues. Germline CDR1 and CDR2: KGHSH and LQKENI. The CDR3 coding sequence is TGTGCCAGCTCACCCGTCGTCGGACAGGGAGCCTATAATTCACCCCTCCACTTT. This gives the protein CASSPVVGQGAYNSPLHF. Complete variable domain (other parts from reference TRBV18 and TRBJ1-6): NAGVMQNPRHLVRRRGQEARLRCSPMKGHSHVYWYRQLPEEGLKFMVYLQKENIIDESGMPKERFSAEFPKEGPSILRIQQVVRGDSAAYFCASSPVVGQGAYNSPLHFGNGTRLTVT.

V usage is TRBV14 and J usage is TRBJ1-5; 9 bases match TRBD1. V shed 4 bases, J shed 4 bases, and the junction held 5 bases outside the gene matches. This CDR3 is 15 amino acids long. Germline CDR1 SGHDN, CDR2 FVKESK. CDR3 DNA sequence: TGTGCCAGCAGCCCGACAGGGGGAATAAATCAGCCCCAGCATTTT. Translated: CASSPTGGINQPQHF.

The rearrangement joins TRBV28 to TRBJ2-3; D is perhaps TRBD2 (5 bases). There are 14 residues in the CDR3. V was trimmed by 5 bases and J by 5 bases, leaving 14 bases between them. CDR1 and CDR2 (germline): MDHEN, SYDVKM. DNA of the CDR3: TGTGCCAGCAGTCCCTATCTCGAGGGAGATACGCAGTATTTT. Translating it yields CASSPYLEGDTQYF.

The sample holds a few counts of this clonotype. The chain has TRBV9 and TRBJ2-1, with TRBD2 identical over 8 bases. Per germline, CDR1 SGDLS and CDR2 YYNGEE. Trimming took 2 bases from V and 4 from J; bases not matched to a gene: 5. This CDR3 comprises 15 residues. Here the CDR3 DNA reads TGTGCCAGCAGCGTCGGGACTAGTTGGTACAATGAGCAGTTCTTC. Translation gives CASSVGTSWYNEQFF. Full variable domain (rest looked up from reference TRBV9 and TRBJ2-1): DSGVTQTPKHLITATGQRVTLRCSPRSGDLSVYWYQQSLDQGLQFLIQYYNGEERAKGNILERFSAQQFPDLHSELNLSSLELGDSALYFCASSVGTSWYNEQFFGPGTRLTVL.

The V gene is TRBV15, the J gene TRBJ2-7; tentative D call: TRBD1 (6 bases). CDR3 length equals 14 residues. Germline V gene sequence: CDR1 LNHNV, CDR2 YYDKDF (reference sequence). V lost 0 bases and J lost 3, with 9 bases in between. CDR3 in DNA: TGTGCCACCAGCAGAGATACAGGGAACTACGAGCAGTACGTC. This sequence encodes CATSRDTGNYEQYV.